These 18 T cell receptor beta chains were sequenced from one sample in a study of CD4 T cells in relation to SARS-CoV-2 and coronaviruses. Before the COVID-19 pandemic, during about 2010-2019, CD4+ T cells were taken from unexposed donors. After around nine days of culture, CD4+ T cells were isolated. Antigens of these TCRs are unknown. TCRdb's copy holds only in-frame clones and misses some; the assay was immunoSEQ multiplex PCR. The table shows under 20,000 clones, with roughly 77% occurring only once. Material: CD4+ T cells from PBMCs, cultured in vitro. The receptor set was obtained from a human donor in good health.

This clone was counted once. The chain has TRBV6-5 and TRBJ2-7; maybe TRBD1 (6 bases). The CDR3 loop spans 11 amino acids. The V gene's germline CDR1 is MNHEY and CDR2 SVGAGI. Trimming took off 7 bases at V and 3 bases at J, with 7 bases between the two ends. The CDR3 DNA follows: TGTGCCAGCACACAGGGCTACGAGCAGTACTTC. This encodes CASTQGYEQYF.

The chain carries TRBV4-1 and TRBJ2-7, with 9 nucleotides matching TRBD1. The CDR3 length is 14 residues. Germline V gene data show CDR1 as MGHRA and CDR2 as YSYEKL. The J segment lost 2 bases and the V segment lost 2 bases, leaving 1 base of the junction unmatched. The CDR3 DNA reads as TGCGCCAGCAGCCAAAGGACAGGGGCCTACGAGCAGTACTTC. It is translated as CASSQRTGAYEQYF.

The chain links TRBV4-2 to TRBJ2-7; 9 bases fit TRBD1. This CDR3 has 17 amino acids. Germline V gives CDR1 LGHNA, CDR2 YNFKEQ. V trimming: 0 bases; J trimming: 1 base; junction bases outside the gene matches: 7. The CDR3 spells CASSQEDPTGGSYEQYF. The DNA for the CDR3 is TGTGCCAGCAGCCAAGAGGACCCGACAGGGGGGTCCTACGAGCAGTACTTC.

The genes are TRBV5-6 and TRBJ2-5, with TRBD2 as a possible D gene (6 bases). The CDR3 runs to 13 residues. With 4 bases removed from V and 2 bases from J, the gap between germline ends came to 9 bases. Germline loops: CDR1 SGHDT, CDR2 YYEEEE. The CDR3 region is CASSTGGQETQYF. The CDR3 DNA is TGTGCCAGCAGCACCGGGGGACAAGAGACCCAGTACTTC.

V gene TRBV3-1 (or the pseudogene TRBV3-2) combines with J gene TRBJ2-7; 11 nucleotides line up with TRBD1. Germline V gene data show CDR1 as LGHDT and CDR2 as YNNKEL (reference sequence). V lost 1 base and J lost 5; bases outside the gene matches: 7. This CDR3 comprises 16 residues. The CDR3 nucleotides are TGTGCCAGCAGCCAAGTTATAGGACAGGGGGCCCACGAGCAGTACTTC. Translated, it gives CASSQVIGQGAHEQYF.

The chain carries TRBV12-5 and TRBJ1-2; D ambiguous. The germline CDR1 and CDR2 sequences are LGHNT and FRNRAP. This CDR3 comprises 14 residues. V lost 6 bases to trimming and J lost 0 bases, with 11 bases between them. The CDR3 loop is CASGSGTTNYGYTF. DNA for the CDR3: TGTGCTAGTGGCTCGGGAACTACTAACTATGGCTACACCTTC.

CDR3 sequence reads: CASSQDLPGGYTF. Here the CDR3 DNA reads TGCGCCAGCAGCCAAGATTTGCCGGGTGGCTACACCTTC. This chain joins TRBV4-1 and TRBJ1-2; D remains ambiguous. V was trimmed by 0 bases and J by 7 bases, leaving 9 bases between them. The CDR3 has 13 residues. Germline lookup yields CDR1 MGHRA and CDR2 YSYEKL.

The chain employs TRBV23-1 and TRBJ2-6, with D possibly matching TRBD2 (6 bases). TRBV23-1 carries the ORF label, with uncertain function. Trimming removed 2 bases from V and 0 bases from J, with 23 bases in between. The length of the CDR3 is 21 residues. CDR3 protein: CASSQPLGEVAVASGANVLTF. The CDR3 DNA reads TGCGCCAGCAGTCAACCTCTGGGGGAGGTAGCGGTAGCCTCTGGGGCCAACGTCCTGACTTTC.

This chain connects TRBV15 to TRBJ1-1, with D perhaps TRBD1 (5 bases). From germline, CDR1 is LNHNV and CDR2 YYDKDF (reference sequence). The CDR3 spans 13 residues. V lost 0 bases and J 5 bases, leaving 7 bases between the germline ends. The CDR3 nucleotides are TGTGCCACCAGCAGAGATTGGGGGACTGAAGCTTTCTTT. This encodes CATSRDWGTEAFF.

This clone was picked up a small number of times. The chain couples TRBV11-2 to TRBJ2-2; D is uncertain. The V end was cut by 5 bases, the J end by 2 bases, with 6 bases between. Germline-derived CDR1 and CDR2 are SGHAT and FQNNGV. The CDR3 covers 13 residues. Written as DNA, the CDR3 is TGTGCCAGCAGCGCCGGAAACACCGGGGAGCTGTTTTTT. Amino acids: CASSAGNTGELFF. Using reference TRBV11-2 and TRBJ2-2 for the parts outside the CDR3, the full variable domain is EAGVAQSPRYKIIEKRQSVAFWCNPISGHATLYWYQQILGQGPKLLIQFQNNGVVDDSQLPKDRFSAERLKGVDSTLKIQPAKLEDSAVYLCASSAGNTGELFFGEGSRLTVL.

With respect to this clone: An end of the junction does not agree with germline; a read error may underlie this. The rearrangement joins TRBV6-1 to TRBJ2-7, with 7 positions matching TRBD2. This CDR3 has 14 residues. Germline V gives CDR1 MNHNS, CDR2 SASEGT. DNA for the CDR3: TGTGCCAGCAGCGAAGCGGGGAGCTCCTACGAGCAGTACTTC. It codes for CASSEAGSSYEQYF.

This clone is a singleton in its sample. CDR3 sequence reads: CASSLTGTPRETQYF. The CDR3 nucleotides read TGTGCCAGCAGCTTAACCGGGACTCCGAGAGAGACCCAGTACTTC. The rearrangement uses TRBV5-5 and TRBJ2-5, with D perhaps matching TRBD2 (6 bases). The CDR3 spans 15 residues. Germline V gene sequence: CDR1 SGHKS, CDR2 YYEKEE (reference sequence). Trimming took 2 bases from V and 4 from J, leaving 15 bases between them.

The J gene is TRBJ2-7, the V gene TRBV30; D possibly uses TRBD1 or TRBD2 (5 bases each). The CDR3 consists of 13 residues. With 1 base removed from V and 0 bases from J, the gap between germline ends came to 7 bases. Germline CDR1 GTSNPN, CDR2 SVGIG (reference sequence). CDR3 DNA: TGTGCCTGGAGTGCAGGGACCTCCTACGAGCAGTACTTC. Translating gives CAWSAGTSYEQYF. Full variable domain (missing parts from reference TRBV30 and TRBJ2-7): SQTIHQWPATLVQPVGSPLSLECTVEGTSNPNLYWYRQAAGRGLQLLFYSVGIGQISSEVPQNLSASRPQDRQFILSSKKLLLSDSGFYLCAWSAGTSYEQYFGPGTRLTVT.

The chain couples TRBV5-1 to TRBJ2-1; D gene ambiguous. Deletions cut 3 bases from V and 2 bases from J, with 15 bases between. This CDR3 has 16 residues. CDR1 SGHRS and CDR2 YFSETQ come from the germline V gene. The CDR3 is CASSSVVGVPYNEQFF. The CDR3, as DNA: TGCGCCAGCAGCTCTGTTGTTGGGGTCCCCTACAATGAGCAGTTCTTC.

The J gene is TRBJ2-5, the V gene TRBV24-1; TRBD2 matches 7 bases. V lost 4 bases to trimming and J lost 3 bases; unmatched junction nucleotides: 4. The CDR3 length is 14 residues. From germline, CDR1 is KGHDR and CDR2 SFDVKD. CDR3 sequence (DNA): TGTGCCACCAGTGAAAGTCTAGCGGAAGAGACCCAGTACTTC. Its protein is CATSESLAEETQYF.

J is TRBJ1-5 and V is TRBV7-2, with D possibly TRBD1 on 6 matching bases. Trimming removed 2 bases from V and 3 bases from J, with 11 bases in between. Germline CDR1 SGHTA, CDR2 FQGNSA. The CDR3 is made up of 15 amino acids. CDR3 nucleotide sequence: TGTGCCAGCAGCTTACAACAGGGTACCAATCAGCCCCAGCATTTT. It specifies CASSLQQGTNQPQHF.

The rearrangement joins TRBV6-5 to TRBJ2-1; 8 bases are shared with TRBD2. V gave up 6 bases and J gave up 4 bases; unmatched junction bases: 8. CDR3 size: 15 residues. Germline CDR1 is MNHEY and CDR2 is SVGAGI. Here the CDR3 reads CASRGAGAGYNEQFF. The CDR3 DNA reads TGTGCCAGCAGAGGAGCGGGGGCAGGATACAATGAGCAGTTCTTC.

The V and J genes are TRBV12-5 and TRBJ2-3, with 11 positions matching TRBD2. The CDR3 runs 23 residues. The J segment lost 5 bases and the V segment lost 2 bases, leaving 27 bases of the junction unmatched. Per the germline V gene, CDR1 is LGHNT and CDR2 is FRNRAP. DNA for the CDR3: TGTGCTAGTGGTTTGCCTTCCAGGAGTGCTCTAGCGGGAGGCGGTGTAGTGGGAGATACGCAGTATTTT. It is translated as CASGLPSRSALAGGGVVGDTQYF.